This T cell receptor beta chain was observed in a study of CD8+ T cells in alopecia areata (dated by TCRdb to the late 2010s). Context from the whole study: The treated patients took part in an open-label pilot trial in which moderate-to-severe alopecia areata was treated with oral tofacitinib at 5 to 10 mg twice daily. RNA came from the PAXgene miRNA kit for fixed scalp, the miRNeasy kit for PBMCs, and the RNeasy kit for mouse skin. Tofacitinib was administered for 6 to 18 months, and 6 months of follow-up off drug were then conducted to assess delayed response and recurrence. Disease severity in treated patients was measured with the SALT score, which quantifies the percentage of affected scalp surface area. To study T cell clonal expansion in alopecia areata, the researchers applied high-throughput TCRbeta sequencing to both the C3H/HeJ mouse model and human patients. Patients on tofacitinib were biopsied at baseline and after 4 and 24 weeks of treatment, and several of the patients also had a later scalp biopsy. Human TCRbeta sequencing covered scalp tissue and sorted CD4+ and CD8+ peripheral blood T cells from patchy and totalis/universalis alopecia areata patients and healthy controls. Scalp clonality was compared among normal scalp (n=4), patchy alopecia areata scalp (n=8), and alopecia totalis/universalis scalp (n=8). immunoSEQ multiplex PCR using 35 Vbeta forward primers and 13 Jbeta reverse primers was used to amplify TCRbeta CDR3 regions.

This clone was seen only once. It has no known antigen specificity. No much larger clone exists at a distance of one base, and base qualities are not known. The library was prepared using the immunoSEQ multiplex PCR assay. RNA was extracted from all samples and reverse transcribed into cDNA as template for TCR sequencing. First-strand cDNA was synthesized with SuperScript III using a 2:1 mix of oligo-dT and random hexamers. A synthetic immune receptor repertoire was used to gauge amplification bias, and whatever bias remained was removed computationally. On the authors' methods: After raw reads were preprocessed to remove errors, the CDR3 was defined following IMGT conventions as running from the conserved cysteine to phenylalanine. Clonality was calculated as 1 minus Shannon entropy normalized by log2 of the number of productive unique TCRs. Whether each scalp clone was CD4 or CD8 was inferred by checking scalp TCRbeta sequences against the CD4 and CD8 repertoires from sorted blood. The clones in this table, taken by TCRdb from immuneACCESS, are in-frame only. Not every clone is retained; where verified, under half of the shortfall comes from an unresolved V gene, and the cause of the rest is unknown. Clone size and V and J calls were adopted from that table, with D and trimming inferred from the DNA. The sample table shows about 150,000 clones, and nearly 55% are seen once. The ten largest make up 15% to 20% of the sample.

The sample's time point label, in plain terms: about 4 weeks on oral tofacitinib. The intended sense of this specimen's treatment or condition label: oral pan-JAK inhibitor, 5-10 mg twice daily. Lesional scalp punch biopsies and peripheral blood were obtained from alopecia areata patients. After PBMCs were isolated by density centrifugation and stained for CD3, CD4 and CD8, a FACSAria was used to sort CD4+ and CD8+ T cells. The paper as a whole reports these results and caveats: Tofacitinib significantly lowered scalp clonality and the number of expanded CD8+ clones among the top 100 scalp clones. During tofacitinib treatment, many expanded lesional clones stuck around in both scalp and blood, and this persistence may partly explain why relapse happens after treatment is stopped. Because the treated cohort was small and had only one nonresponder, larger studies are needed to examine links between baseline CD8+ expansion and response. Resident alphabeta T cells in normal human skin are also sequenced, complicating scalp TCR repertoire analysis, unlike mouse skin dominated by gammadelta T cells. Compared with mice, TCR sequences shared between patients were less clear, possibly partly because of HLA diversity across the patient population. Higher clonality and more expanded CD8+ clones were observed in lesional scalp than in normal scalp, particularly in alopecia totalis/universalis, a finding suggestive of antigenic drive.

The TCR comes from a human donor with alopecia areata. The sample consisted of CD8+ T cells sorted from blood, taken at week 4, from a patient treated with tofacitinib.

The CDR3 region: CASSPGQGGFTEAFF. The DNA sequence reads TGTGCCAGCTCACCAGGACAGGGGGGTTTCACTGAAGCTTTCTTT. The chain joins TRBV18 to TRBJ1-1, and 10 junctional nucleotides match TRBD1. The germline V gene yields KGHSH for CDR1 and LQKENI for CDR2. Here V drops 2 bases and J drops 4 bases, and the junction holds 4 bases not matched to any gene. The CDR3 measures 15 amino acids from cysteine to phenylalanine. Here the CDR3 DNA is all that survives: 45 bases in frame from base 1.